The sample holds many counts of the clone carrying this T cell receptor beta chain. Germline values: CDR1 LGHNA, CDR2 YSLEER. The CDR3 is made up of 16 amino acids. Trimming stripped 4 bases from V and 3 bases from J, with 17 bases between. The data originate from a study of early T cells in non-severe SARS-CoV-2 infection. Attachment of unique molecular identifiers to individual cDNA molecules was performed. In TCRdb, the 5' RACE reads were re-called with MiXCR into one record per CDR3 protein. In the table there are 20,000 to 25,000 distinct CDR3 sequences, roughly 4.4% of which are singletons. The J gene is TRBJ2-3, the V gene TRBV4-3; possible D gene TRBD2, 6 bases. Material for sequencing was whole blood. The source of this sequence is an adult who was a healthcare worker with PCR-confirmed SARS-CoV-2 infection or an uninfected control (not recorded which). As DNA, the CDR3 is TGCGCCAGCAGCCTAGGAGGGAGTAGCGAGACAGATACGCAGTATTTT. Translated: CASSLGGSSETDTQYF.